The rows below give T cell receptor beta chains drawn from one sample of a study of identifying expanded T cells in peripheral blood. Repertoires were generated with immunoSEQ multiplex PCR, while TCRdb's copy carries only in-frame clones and drops some. The repertoire has roughly 120,000 clones, around 90% of them found once; the top ten carry just under 8.5%. The specimen was blood. The receptor source for this set is a person aged 18 to 75 in good health. The CDR3 runs from the conserved cysteine through the conserved F or W. D genes are given only for firm matches. Expanded clones get a size class; other rows say once, few or many, or leave the size out.

v_call: TRBV11-2; j_call: TRBJ2-1; clone_size: .; d_call: TRBD1; cdr3_aa: CASSNRDRANEQFF; cdr3_nt: TGTGCCAGCAGCAACCGGGACAGGGCCAATGAGCAGTTCTTC
v_call: TRBV7-2; j_call: TRBJ2-1; clone_size: .; d_call: TRBD1; cdr3_aa: CASSLMGQGYNEQFF; cdr3_nt: TGTGCCAGCAGCTTAATGGGACAGGGCTACAATGAGCAGTTCTTC
v_call: TRBV2; j_call: TRBJ2-3; clone_size: .; d_call: .; cdr3_aa: CASDLAARTDTQYF; cdr3_nt: TGTGCCAGCGATTTAGCGGCTCGCACAGATACGCAGTATTTT
v_call: TRBV5-8; j_call: TRBJ2-3; clone_size: .; d_call: TRBD1; cdr3_aa: CASRNRGTSTDTQYF; cdr3_nt: TGTGCCAGCAGAAACAGGGGGACAAGCACAGATACGCAGTATTTT
v_call: TRBV27; j_call: TRBJ2-5; clone_size: .; d_call: .; cdr3_aa: CASSLTVGVETQYF; cdr3_nt: TGTGCCAGCAGTTTGACGGTGGGCGTGGAGACCCAGTACTTC
v_call: TRBV4-3; j_call: TRBJ1-2; clone_size: .; d_call: TRBD1; cdr3_aa: CASSQGDRENYGYTF; cdr3_nt: TGCGCCAGCAGCCAAGGGGACAGGGAAAACTATGGCTACACCTTC
v_call: TRBV7-3; j_call: TRBJ2-2; clone_size: .; d_call: .; cdr3_aa: CASSLNMPGELFF; cdr3_nt: TGTGCCAGCAGCTTAAATATGCCCGGGGAGCTGTTTTTT
v_call: TRBV7-2; j_call: TRBJ1-3; clone_size: .; d_call: .; cdr3_aa: CASSLSGVGNTIYF; cdr3_nt: TGTGCCAGCAGCCTCTCGGGGGTTGGAAACACCATATATTTT
v_call: TRBV5-4; j_call: TRBJ2-7; clone_size: .; d_call: TRBD1; cdr3_aa: CASSRETGGYEQYF; cdr3_nt: TGTGCCAGCAGCCGGGAGACAGGGGGCTACGAGCAGTACTTC
v_call: TRBV6-1; j_call: TRBJ1-5; clone_size: .; d_call: .; cdr3_aa: CASSEESDQPQHF; cdr3_nt: TGTGCCAGCAGTGAAGAGTCGGATCAGCCCCAGCATTTT
v_call: TRBV11-2; j_call: TRBJ2-7; clone_size: .; d_call: .; cdr3_aa: CASSPTAGTYEQYF; cdr3_nt: TGTGCCAGCAGCCCGACAGCCGGTACCTACGAGCAGTACTTC
v_call: TRBV6-1; j_call: TRBJ1-2; clone_size: .; d_call: .; cdr3_aa: CASSVHPEDGYTF; cdr3_nt: TGTGCCAGCAGTGTCCATCCCGAGGATGGCTACACCTTC
v_call: TRBV30; j_call: TRBJ1-2; clone_size: .; d_call: .; cdr3_aa: CAWSAEGVHYTF; cdr3_nt: TGTGCCTGGAGTGCCGAGGGAGTCCACTACACCTTC
v_call: TRBV5-1; j_call: TRBJ2-7; clone_size: .; d_call: TRBD2; cdr3_aa: CASSFSGVSYEQYF; cdr3_nt: TGCGCCAGCAGCTTTAGCGGGGTCTCCTACGAGCAGTACTTC
v_call: TRBV30; j_call: TRBJ1-2; clone_size: .; d_call: TRBD1; cdr3_aa: CAWVPGQGYRGYTF; cdr3_nt: TGTGCCTGGGTACCGGGACAGGGGTATAGGGGCTACACCTTC
v_call: TRBV27; j_call: TRBJ1-2; clone_size: .; d_call: .; cdr3_aa: CASSLRGGIDGYTF; cdr3_nt: TGTGCCAGCAGTCTAAGAGGGGGTATAGATGGCTACACCTTC
v_call: TRBV18; j_call: TRBJ2-7; clone_size: .; d_call: TRBD2; cdr3_aa: CASSRGGLGYEQYF; cdr3_nt: TGTGCCAGCTCACGAGGGGGACTAGGGTACGAGCAGTACTTC
v_call: TRBV5-4; j_call: TRBJ2-1; clone_size: .; d_call: .; cdr3_aa: CASSFPGSEEQFF; cdr3_nt: TGTGCCAGCAGCTTTCCGGGGTCCGAGGAGCAGTTCTTC
v_call: TRBV25-1; j_call: TRBJ2-1; clone_size: .; d_call: .; cdr3_aa: CASSESGWGHNEQFF; cdr3_nt: TGTGCCAGCAGTGAAAGTGGTTGGGGTCACAATGAGCAGTTCTTC
v_call: TRBV28; j_call: TRBJ2-5; clone_size: .; d_call: .; cdr3_aa: CASSQHGQEETQYF; cdr3_nt: TGTGCCAGCAGTCAACACGGACAAGAAGAGACCCAGTACTTC
v_call: TRBV9; j_call: TRBJ2-7; clone_size: .; d_call: TRBD1; cdr3_aa: CASSVGSGTGTFYEQYF; cdr3_nt: TGTGCCAGCAGCGTAGGATCTGGGACAGGGACCTTCTACGAGCAGTACTTC
v_call: TRBV15; j_call: TRBJ1-3; clone_size: .; d_call: TRBD1; cdr3_aa: CATSRDLGQSSGNTIYF; cdr3_nt: TGTGCCACCAGCAGAGATCTGGGACAGTCGTCTGGAAACACCATATATTTT
v_call: TRBV5-1; j_call: TRBJ2-3; clone_size: .; d_call: .; cdr3_aa: CASSLIASGADTQYF; cdr3_nt: TGCGCCAGCAGCTTGATCGCTAGTGGGGCAGATACGCAGTATTTT
v_call: TRBV7-2; j_call: TRBJ2-5; clone_size: .; d_call: .; cdr3_aa: CASSLEVIETQYF; cdr3_nt: TGTGCCAGCAGCTTGGAAGTCATCGAGACCCAGTACTTC
v_call: TRBV21-1; j_call: TRBJ2-2; clone_size: .; d_call: .; cdr3_aa: CASSNDTGPGELFF; cdr3_nt: TGTGCCAGCAGCAACGATACGGGTCCCGGGGAGCTGTTTTTT
v_call: TRBV7-8; j_call: TRBJ1-4; clone_size: .; d_call: .; cdr3_aa: CASSFQATNEKLFF; cdr3_nt: TGTGCCAGCAGCTTCCAGGCAACTAATGAAAAACTGTTTTTT
v_call: TRBV6-6; j_call: TRBJ1-1; clone_size: .; d_call: .; cdr3_aa: CASSYGPPRGNTEAFF; cdr3_nt: TGTGCCAGCAGTTACGGACCCCCCCGAGGAAACACTGAAGCTTTCTTT
v_call: TRBV21-1; j_call: TRBJ2-4; clone_size: .; d_call: .; cdr3_aa: CASSKEVGRGCCIQYF; cdr3_nt: TGTGCCAGCAGCAAAGAGGTCGGCAGGGGATGTTGCATTCAGTACTTC
v_call: TRBV18; j_call: TRBJ2-4; clone_size: once; d_call: .; cdr3_aa: CASSPYGSSKNIQYF; cdr3_nt: TGTGCCAGCTCACCATACGGGAGTTCCAAAAACATTCAGTACTTC
v_call: TRBV19; j_call: TRBJ2-5; clone_size: .; d_call: TRBD2; cdr3_aa: CASRGSAAGVEGVETQYF; cdr3_nt: TGTGCCAGTAGAGGGTCGGCGGCGGGAGTCGAGGGAGTCGAGACCCAGTACTTC